What follows is one T cell receptor (beta chain) and its context. As yet, its antigen is unknown. This specimen belongs to a study of identical twins. Study-wide results and limits: Insertions were reduced in abundant cord blood beta clonotypes but not in memory repertoires. These conclusions were based on statistical analysis (cross-sectional, not following the same donors). Out-of-frame alpha sequences shared by twins were enriched for low generation probability.

This CDR3 region has 14 residues. The germline V gene has CDR1 SGHKS and CDR2 YYEKEE (reference sequence). The V end was cut by 6 bases, the J end by 8 bases, with 15 bases between. A universal primer site was created by template switching, with the cDNA bearing unique molecular identifiers. TCRdb re-called the 5' RACE reads with MiXCR, one entry per CDR3 protein. The table lists more than 1.5 million distinct CDR3 sequences, more than 30% of them singletons. Sequencing was performed on cord blood. The TCR comes from a newborn girl in good health. The rearrangement links TRBV5-5 to TRBJ1-6; weak D call: TRBD1 (5 bases). The CDR3 loop reads CASNKGKGDSPLHF. In DNA form, the CDR3 reads TGTGCCAGCAATAAGGGGAAGGGAGATTCACCCCTCCACTTT.